This T cell receptor beta chain was identified in a study of cytotoxic CD8 clonotypes in ibrutinib-treated CLL (dated by TCRdb to the early 2020s). About the study as a whole: In this cohort, about 15 patients were treatment-naive and ten to eleven were relapsed/refractory, while some 18 had unmutated IGHV. Responses were partial in roughly 24 patients and complete in 2; after median approximately 69 months follow-up, roughly 14 stayed in remission and some twelve progressed. Cryopreserved peripheral blood mononuclear cells were obtained prior to treatment, at the time of response, and at either disease progression or sustained remission. Samples averaged approximately 260,000 productive templates and around 91,000 productive rearrangements. Every remission and progressive disease sample was obtained while ibrutinib was still being received by the patients. Response samples were taken after a median of 12 months on treatment, ranging from about 6 to 40 months. Of the 70 to 90 people in the trial, about two dozen had longitudinal samples available.

Study-wide findings and limitations: Public clonotypes were found to be uncommon and were observed to contract or remain stable during treatment; the increase in clonality was shown to reflect expansion of private clonotypes at ibrutinib response. An increase in clonality was observed at ibrutinib response, with clonality remaining stable during sustained remission and falling back toward baseline at progression. Sampling times were not matched between sustained-remission and progressing patients, and lymph node repertoires were not studied. Baseline clonality was found to be higher than that of age-matched healthy donors and was strongly correlated with circulating CD8+ T-cell counts.

V is pared back by 6 bases and J by 0 bases, with 6 bases lying between the germline termini. Inclusive of the bounding cysteine and phenylalanine, the CDR3 is 13 residues long. Of all the DNA, just the CDR3 is kept, 39 bases in frame from base 1. Reading the germline V gene gives CDR1 SGHAT and CDR2 FQNNGV. Each clonotype received, on average, approximately 9.9x coverage in deep resolution sequencing performed on a MiSeq, where the target depth lay between 1 in 1 million and 1 in 200,000 T cells. The immunoSEQ hsTCRB Kit was used to generate the TCR beta libraries. The authors processed their data as follows. The data were analyzed with ImmunoSEQ Analyzer and ImmunoSEQ Data Assistant, and V, D and J gene assignments followed IMGT definitions. Clonality, which ranges from 0 to 1, was calculated by subtracting the normalized Shannon entropy of productive rearrangement frequencies from one. Only overrepresented clonotypes making up at least 0.05% of each patient's repertoire were included in the public clonotype analysis. About a dozen age-matched healthy donor repertoires from immuneACCESS were used as controls for clonality. The table was pulled from immuneACCESS by TCRdb, which kept in-frame rearrangements only. Such tables lose some clones; where checked, under half of the loss comes from unresolved V genes, and the rest has no known cause. From that table come the V and J calls and clone size; the DNA was used to work out D and trimming. The sample data list some 58,000 clones, and less than 75% of these were observed just once. The ten largest clones represent about 40% of the sample.

To note about this clone: The antigen this receptor binds is unknown. No quality values exist for individual bases; no much larger clone is one base distant.

The sample's time point, from its label and the paper: about a year on ibrutinib. For TCR beta library preparation, roughly 2.1 micrograms of genomic DNA were isolated from cryopreserved PBMCs. Longitudinal blood samples from CLL patients receiving ibrutinib monotherapy were subjected to high-throughput TCR beta sequencing. The patients were enrolled in a single-center, open-label phase 2 trial of ibrutinib monotherapy. This clonotype was sampled from a human donor with chronic lymphocytic leukemia. Sequences were derived from PBMCs, sampled after 12 months of ibrutinib treatment. The sequence joins TRBV11-2 to TRBJ1-3; the D gene cannot be resolved reliably. Read as DNA, the sequence is TGTGCCAGCAGTAATACCTCTGGAAACACCATATATTTT. Its protein is CASSNTSGNTIYF.